These 2 T cell receptor beta chains were all obtained from the same sample, sequenced in a study of regulatory T cells in long-lasting Graves disease. Time point in this sample: persistent/refractory GD, antithyroid drugs over 5 years with positive TRAb. Preparation of the TCR library used RNA extracted from PBMCs. Through Arm-PCR of CDR3 regions and iRepertoire HTBI primers, TCR beta libraries were built. One entry per CDR3 protein results from TCRdb running MiXCR on the multiplex PCR reads. The repertoire holds about 460,000 distinct CDR3 sequences, with 20% to 25% as singletons. The sequencing used peripheral blood mononuclear cells (PBMCs), collected when the disease was refractory, from a patient treated with antithyroid drugs. The receptors were gathered from a female donor with Graves disease.

This clonotype was seen at least ten times. The chain recombines TRBV28 with TRBJ1-2; D is possibly TRBD1 (5 bases). CDR1 and CDR2 (germline): MDHEN, SYDVKM. V lost 9 bases and J lost 0, with 14 bases in between. The CDR3 is 14 amino acids. CDR3 coding DNA: TGTGCCAGTTCCCGGGACGGCCCTAACTATGGCTACACCTTC. Its protein is CASSRDGPNYGYTF.

This clonotype has a handful of counts. The J gene is TRBJ1-6, the V gene TRBV11-2; the D is unclear. Germline assignment: CDR1 SGHAT and CDR2 FQNNGV. Trimming cost V 1 base and J 7 bases, with 11 bases left between them. The CDR3 runs 15 residues. CDR3 nucleotides: TGTGCCAGCAGCTTAGTAAGTCAGGAAAATTCACCCCTCCACTTT. Its translation: CASSLVSQENSPLHF.